These 3 T cell receptor beta chains came from one sample sequenced in a study of blood T cell repertoires in COVID-19. Measured with immunoSEQ multiplex PCR; TCRdb has only the in-frame clones, and not every one. The data hold a few hundred thousand clones, with about 89% observed a single time. Sequencing was performed on PBMCs or T cells enriched from blood (not recorded which). These receptors all stem from a man aged 40-49 years in a cohort exposed to, infected with or recovered from COVID-19 (not recorded which).

The rearrangement uses TRBV5-5 and TRBJ2-2; 9 nucleotides align to TRBD1. The CDR3 loop spans 15 amino acids. Germline V gene lookup returns CDR1 SGHKS and CDR2 YYEKEE (reference sequence). J gave up 5 bases and V 3 bases, and 5 bases lay outside the gene matches. CDR3 residues: CASSSTGGWTGELFF. The CDR3 DNA reads TGTGCCAGCAGCTCAACAGGGGGCTGGACCGGGGAGCTGTTTTTT.

The count of this clone is one. The chain carries TRBV7-2 and TRBJ2-7, with 12 bases aligning to TRBD2. The CDR3 runs 15 residues. The junction had 6 bases not matched to a gene; V was cut back by 0 bases and J by 9 bases. Germline V CDR1 and CDR2: SGHTA, FQGNSA. In DNA form, the CDR3 reads TGTGCCAGCAGCTTAGCGGCTAGCGGGAGGGCCGCGCAGTACTTC. It is translated as CASSLAASGRAAQYF.

The gene calls are TRBV12-5 and TRBJ2-2, with D possibly TRBD1 on 6 matching bases. The germline V gene encodes CDR1 LGHNT and CDR2 FRNRAP. Deletions cut 3 bases from V and 0 bases from J, with 14 bases between. The CDR3 runs 17 residues. CDR3 amino acids: CASGFSGGATNTGELFF. CDR3 nucleotide sequence: TGTGCTAGTGGTTTTTCTGGGGGCGCGACGAACACCGGGGAGCTGTTTTTT.